This passage covers 32 T cell receptor beta chains from one sample sequenced in a study of PD-L1 blockade in urothelial cancer. Assay used: immunoSEQ multiplex PCR; TCRdb lists only in-frame clones, some missing. Among roughly 100,000 clones listed, approximately 87% were seen once. Time point denoted: peripheral blood 6 weeks after treatment start. The material was PBMCs, obtained around atezolizumab (anti-PD-L1) treatment. The receptors shown here come from a man aged 70 or older with urothelial cancer.

This rearrangement joins TRBV7-8 to TRBJ2-7; 8 bases align to TRBD1. V shed 1 base and J 3 bases; nucleotides not matched to a gene: 2. This CDR3 spans 14 amino acids. Germline V gene lookup returns CDR1 SGHVS and CDR2 FQNEAQ. CDR3 amino acids: CASSLGRGLYEQYF. For the CDR3, the DNA is TGTGCCAGCAGCTTAGGCAGGGGGCTCTACGAGCAGTACTTC.

The CDR3, as DNA: TGTGCCAGCAGCCACAAACGGACAGGGGTTAACTATGGCTACACCTTC. Its translation: CASSHKRTGVNYGYTF. The chain employs TRBV7-8 and TRBJ1-2, with 9 bases fitting TRBD1. Germline trimming cut 5 bases from V and 1 base from J; bases unmatched to any gene: 8. Germline V lookup: CDR1 SGHVS, CDR2 FQNEAQ. CDR3 length: 16 amino acids. The full variable domain, completed using reference TRBV7-8 and TRBJ1-2, is GAGVSQSPRYKVAKRGQDVALRCDPISGHVSLFWYQQALGQGPEFLTYFQNEAQLDKSGLPSDRFFAERPEGSVSTLKIQRTQQEDSAVYLCASSHKRTGVNYGYTFGSGTRLTVV.

This clone occurred once. The gene calls are TRBV2 and TRBJ1-4; D is unclear. CDR3 length equals 16 residues. Trimming shortened V by 4 bases and J by 8 bases, and 20 bases separated the two germline ends. Germline CDR1 and CDR2: SNHLY and FYNNEI. CDR3 nucleotides: TGTGCCAGCAGTGGGGGAGCTATCAGAGAGCAGGAAAAACTGTTTTTT. This sequence encodes CASSGGAIREQEKLFF.

This rearrangement joins TRBV7-9 to TRBJ2-3, with TRBD1 identical over 9 bases. This CDR3 is built from 14 residues. Germline lookup yields CDR1 SEHNR and CDR2 FQNEAQ (reference sequence). J lost 3 bases, V lost 5 bases, and 3 bases had no gene match. The CDR3 here is CASSPGQGTDTQYF. CDR3 DNA: TGTGCCAGCAGCCCCGGACAGGGGACAGATACGCAGTATTTT.

This chain links TRBV2 with TRBJ1-2, with D uncertain. V gave up 3 bases and J gave up 0 bases, with 8 bases separating them. This CDR3 has 14 residues. The germline CDR1 and CDR2 sequences are SNHLY and FYNNEI. CDR3 coding DNA: TGTGCCAGCAGTGAGTCAGTAACTAACTATGGCTACACCTTC. As protein: CASSESVTNYGYTF.

CDR3 nucleotide sequence: TGTGCCAGCAGGGAGAGCGGACGGCTGAACACTGAAGCTTTCTTT. It codes for CASRESGRLNTEAFF. The V gene is TRBV11-1, the J gene TRBJ1-1; D is unclear. There are 15 residues in the CDR3. Germline assignment: CDR1 SGHAT and CDR2 FQDESV (reference sequence). Trimming removed 6 bases at V and 0 bases at J, with 14 bases between.

V gene TRBV6-1 combines with J gene TRBJ1-1; D call uncertain. CDR3 length: 12 amino acids. Trimming left V 8 bases short and J 1 base short, with 8 bases between. Germline V gives CDR1 MNHNS, CDR2 SASEGT. CDR3 sequence reads: CASLERNTEAFF. In DNA form, the CDR3 reads TGTGCCAGCCTGGAGAGGAACACTGAAGCTTTCTTT.

J is TRBJ2-2 and V is TRBV15; TRBD2 matches at 7 bases. The V gene's germline CDR1 is LNHNV and CDR2 YYDKDF (reference sequence). The CDR3 sequence is 16 residues long. Trimming cost V 0 bases and J 6 bases; bases outside gene matches: 7. The CDR3 region is CATSRDRGEVAGELFF. The CDR3 nucleotides are TGTGCCACCAGCAGAGATCGGGGGGAAGTGGCCGGGGAGCTGTTTTTT.

The chain combines TRBV5-1 with TRBJ2-1, with no clear D. The CDR3 contains 12 residues. V lost 1 base and J lost 5, with 4 bases in between. Germline lookup yields CDR1 SGHRS and CDR2 YFSETQ. The DNA of the CDR3 is TGCGCCAGCAGCTTGCAGAACAATGAGCAGTTCTTC. This translates into CASSLQNNEQFF.

The rearrangement uses TRBV19 and TRBJ2-1; 10 bases map to TRBD2. This CDR3 is built from 15 residues. V trimming: 9 bases; J trimming: 7 bases; junction bases outside the gene matches: 12. CDR1 is LNHDA, CDR2 SQIVND, per germline (reference sequence). The CDR3 loop is CASHPSSGSRNEQFF. CDR3 nucleotide sequence: TGTGCCAGCCACCCTTCTAGCGGGAGTAGGAATGAGCAGTTCTTC.

This chain connects TRBV6-5 to TRBJ2-5; D is undetermined. The CDR3 sequence is 13 residues long. From germline, CDR1 is MNHEY and CDR2 SVGAGI. With 6 bases removed from V and 4 bases from J, the gap between germline ends came to 12 bases. CDR3 bases: TGTGCCAGCAGCGCCGCAGGTATAGAGACCCAGTACTTC. Encoded protein: CASSAAGIETQYF.

As DNA, the CDR3 is TGTGCTAGTGGCTTAGCCCAAGAGACCCAGTACTTC. Its protein product is CASGLAQETQYF. The chain joins TRBV12-5 to TRBJ2-5, with D uncertain. The length of the CDR3 is 12 residues. V lost 6 bases and J lost 1, with 6 bases in between. The V gene's germline CDR1 is LGHNT and CDR2 FRNRAP.

This sequence joins TRBV18 and TRBJ2-5; the match to TRBD1 covers 11 bases. The germline V gene encodes CDR1 KGHSH and CDR2 LQKENI. V lost 2 bases and J lost 4; bases outside the gene matches: 12. This CDR3 has 18 residues. The CDR3 bases are TGTGCCAGCTCACCAACTATTTCCGGGACAGGGGGATCAGAGACCCAGTACTTC. Its protein product is CASSPTISGTGGSETQYF.

This rearrangement joins TRBV4-1 to TRBJ1-1, with D maybe TRBD1 (6 bases). Germline CDR1 MGHRA, CDR2 YSYEKL. CDR3 length: 14 amino acids. The V and J ends lost 4 bases and 11 bases respectively, with 20 bases between them. This CDR3 is CASSRQGPGGPAFF. In DNA form, the CDR3 reads TGCGCCAGCAGCCGGCAGGGACCCGGGGGGCCTGCTTTCTTT.

CDR3 sequence reads: CASSLLVPRETEAFF. The CDR3 DNA reads TGTGCCAGCAGTTTATTGGTCCCGCGGGAAACTGAAGCTTTCTTT. The chain joins TRBV6-6 to TRBJ1-1; D ambiguous. Germline CDR1 is MNHNY and CDR2 is SVGAGI (reference sequence). This CDR3 region has 15 residues. V lost 4 bases to trimming and J lost 5 bases, with 17 bases between them.

The chain carries TRBV2 and TRBJ1-2; 8 bases are a match to TRBD1. The CDR3 spans 16 residues. V shed 2 bases and J 6 bases; nucleotides not matched to a gene: 11. The germline V gene encodes CDR1 SNHLY and CDR2 FYNNEI. Written as DNA, the CDR3 is TGTGCCAGCAGTGAAAATATAGGGCAGGGGGCGCATGGCTACACCTTC. It specifies CASSENIGQGAHGYTF. The entire variable domain, with the rest obtained from reference TRBV2 and TRBJ1-2, is as follows: EPEVTQTPSHQVTQMGQEVILRCVPISNHLYFYWYRQILGQKVEFLVSFYNNEISEKSEIFDDQFSVERPDGSNFTLKIRSTKLEDSAMYFCASSENIGQGAHGYTFGSGTRLTVV.

This clone was detected a few times. V gene TRBV11-2 combines with J gene TRBJ1-1; D remains unclear. This CDR3 is built from 14 residues. V was trimmed by 5 bases and J by 1 base, leaving 11 bases between them. The germline V gene encodes CDR1 SGHAT and CDR2 FQNNGV. For the CDR3, the DNA is TGTGCCAGCAGCCCCTTTTCCAGGAACACTGAAGCTTTCTTT. Translation: CASSPFSRNTEAFF.

The chain links TRBV12-5 to TRBJ2-1; 7 positions agree with TRBD1. The germline gives CDR1 LGHNT, CDR2 FRNRAP. Trimming took 1 base from V and 7 from J; bases not matched to a gene: 4. This CDR3 comprises 14 residues. The CDR3 loop is CASGLDPGGNEQFF. For the CDR3, the DNA is TGTGCTAGTGGTTTGGATCCAGGGGGTAATGAGCAGTTCTTC.

The rearrangement links TRBV4-2 to TRBJ2-1, with 9 nucleotides matching TRBD2. Germline CDR1 and CDR2: LGHNA and YNFKEQ. The CDR3 is made up of 14 amino acids. V shed 2 bases and J 13 bases; nucleotides not matched to a gene: 9. The CDR3 loop is CASSQILAGTDQFF. CDR3 nucleotide sequence: TGTGCCAGCAGCCAAATACTAGCGGGCACCGACCAGTTCTTC.

This chain links TRBV5-6 with TRBJ1-1; 7 bases are a match to TRBD1. Germline assignment: CDR1 SGHDT and CDR2 YYEEEE. CDR3 length equals 14 residues. The J segment lost 1 base and the V segment lost 5 bases, leaving 5 bases of the junction unmatched. Here the CDR3 reads CASRWTGRNTEAFF. CDR3 nucleotides: TGTGCCAGCAGGTGGACAGGCCGGAACACTGAAGCTTTCTTT. Filled out from reference TRBV5-6 and TRBJ1-1, the complete variable domain reads DAGVTQSPTHLIKTRGQQVTLRCSPKSGHDTVSWYQQALGQGPQFIFQYYEEEERQRGNFPDRFSGHQFPNYSSELNVNALLLGDSALYLCASRWTGRNTEAFFGQGTRLTVV.

This clone came up a few times. The chain recombines TRBV29-1 with TRBJ1-1, with a tentative D call TRBD1 (5 bases). The CDR3 is made up of 12 amino acids. The germline CDR1 and CDR2 sequences are SQVTM and ANQGSEA. Trimming took 6 bases from V and 6 from J, leaving 14 bases between them. The CDR3 DNA is TGCAGCGTGGCCGGGGGGGTACCTGAAGCTTTCTTT. This translates into CSVAGGVPEAFF.

The chain couples TRBV28 to TRBJ1-1; 11 positions agree with TRBD1. The CDR3 consists of 18 residues. Germline values: CDR1 MDHEN, CDR2 SYDVKM. Losses at the gene ends were 7 bases for V and 6 bases for J; bases not matched to a gene: 19. CDR3 region: CASTYPTGTGGMRAEAFF. The CDR3 coding sequence is TGTGCCAGCACCTACCCGACCGGGACAGGGGGAATGCGCGCTGAAGCTTTCTTT.

The J gene is TRBJ1-6, the V gene TRBV11-2; the D gene is possibly TRBD1 (6 bases). The length of the CDR3 is 15 residues. Per germline, CDR1 SGHAT and CDR2 FQNNGV. Trimming pared 5 bases from V and 6 bases from J, leaving 14 bases between. CDR3 in amino acids: CASSLAGQTNSPLHF. The CDR3 DNA follows: TGTGCCAGCAGCCTAGCGGGACAAACTAATTCACCCCTCCACTTT.

This chain connects TRBV19 to TRBJ2-5, with D hard to call. The length of the CDR3 is 13 residues. Trimming stripped 2 bases from V and 0 bases from J, with 4 bases between. In germline, CDR1 is LNHDA, CDR2 SQIVND (reference sequence). The CDR3 region is CASSIHNQETQYF. The CDR3, as DNA: TGTGCCAGTAGTATACACAACCAAGAGACCCAGTACTTC.

This clone was counted a few times. This chain connects TRBV6-5 to TRBJ2-3; 9 nucleotides match TRBD1. This CDR3 is built from 13 residues. Germline loops: CDR1 MNHEY, CDR2 SVGAGI. The J segment lost 8 bases and the V segment lost 6 bases, leaving 6 bases of the junction unmatched. The CDR3 spells CASRPRQGGTQYF. CDR3 in DNA: TGTGCCAGCAGGCCCCGACAGGGGGGTACGCAGTATTTT.

The CDR3 sequence is CASSLEVGSGSEAFF. The CDR3 DNA reads TGCGCCAGCAGCTTGGAAGTGGGGAGTGGTTCTGAAGCTTTCTTT. The gene calls are TRBV5-1 and TRBJ1-1; D remains unclear. Germline V gives CDR1 SGHRS, CDR2 YFSETQ. Trimming pared 0 bases from V and 6 bases from J, leaving 15 bases between. CDR3 length: 15 residues.

V usage is TRBV11-3 and J usage is TRBJ2-5, with no clear D. The CDR3 runs to 13 residues. The germline V gene encodes CDR1 SGHNT and CDR2 YENEEA. Trimming removed 7 bases from V and 2 bases from J, with 11 bases in between. The CDR3: CASNHGRQETQYF. As DNA, the CDR3 is TGTGCCAGCAACCACGGCAGGCAAGAGACCCAGTACTTC.

A word on this clone: Relative to the germline gene, one junction end is altered; a read error may explain this. The chain has TRBV7-7 and TRBJ2-2; perhaps TRBD2 as D (6 bases). CDR1 and CDR2 (germline): SSHAT, FNYEAQ (reference sequence). There are 16 residues in the CDR3. The CDR3 DNA follows: TGTGCTAGCAGCTTACGGGCGGGGAGAGATACCGGGGAGCTGTTTTTT. This translates into CASSLRAGRDTGELFF. Full variable domain (rest looked up from reference TRBV7-7 and TRBJ2-2): GAGVSQSPRYKVTKRGQDVTLRCDPISSHATLYWYQQALGQGPEFLTYFNYEAQPDKSGLPSDRFSAERPEGSISTLTIQRTEQRDSAMYRCASSLRAGRDTGELFFGEGSRLTVL.

V gene TRBV7-3 combines with J gene TRBJ2-1; tentative D call: TRBD1 (5 bases). The germline V gene encodes CDR1 SGHTA and CDR2 FQGTGA. The CDR3 extends over 13 amino acids. The V end was cut by 2 bases, the J end by 5 bases, with 7 bases between. CDR3 DNA sequence: TGTGCCAGCAGCTTAGCAGGGAACAATGAGCAGTTCTTC. Translation gives CASSLAGNNEQFF.

The CDR3 nucleotides read TGTGCCAGCAGCGTAGGACAGCCATCGAACACCGGGGAGCTGTTTTTT. It translates to CASSVGQPSNTGELFF. V and J are TRBV9 and TRBJ2-2; possible D gene TRBD1, 5 bases. This CDR3 spans 16 amino acids. V was cut by 0 bases and J by 0 bases, with 9 bases left in between. CDR1 SGDLS and CDR2 YYNGEE come from the germline V gene. The entire variable domain, with the rest obtained from reference TRBV9 and TRBJ2-2, is as follows: DSGVTQTPKHLITATGQRVTLRCSPRSGDLSVYWYQQSLDQGLQFLIQYYNGEERAKGNILERFSAQQFPDLHSELNLSSLELGDSALYFCASSVGQPSNTGELFFGEGSRLTVL.

This chain links TRBV19 with TRBJ1-3; TRBD1 matches at 7 bases. The ends lost 5 bases at V and 4 bases at J; junction bases unmatched: 14. This CDR3 is 17 amino acids long. The germline V gene encodes CDR1 LNHDA and CDR2 SQIVND (reference sequence). The DNA for the CDR3 is TGTGCCAGTAGTTCCTACGGGACAGACTATAGCGGAAACACCATATATTTT. It specifies CASSSYGTDYSGNTIYF.

The rearrangement links TRBV7-9 to TRBJ2-6, with TRBD1 matching over 9 bases. Germline values: CDR1 SEHNR, CDR2 FQNEAQ (reference sequence). The junction had 4 bases not matched to a gene; V was cut back by 5 bases and J by 2 bases. The length of the CDR3 is 16 residues. The CDR3 loop reads CASSTRQGAGANVLTF. DNA for the CDR3: TGTGCCAGCAGCACTAGACAGGGGGCTGGGGCCAACGTCCTGACTTTC.